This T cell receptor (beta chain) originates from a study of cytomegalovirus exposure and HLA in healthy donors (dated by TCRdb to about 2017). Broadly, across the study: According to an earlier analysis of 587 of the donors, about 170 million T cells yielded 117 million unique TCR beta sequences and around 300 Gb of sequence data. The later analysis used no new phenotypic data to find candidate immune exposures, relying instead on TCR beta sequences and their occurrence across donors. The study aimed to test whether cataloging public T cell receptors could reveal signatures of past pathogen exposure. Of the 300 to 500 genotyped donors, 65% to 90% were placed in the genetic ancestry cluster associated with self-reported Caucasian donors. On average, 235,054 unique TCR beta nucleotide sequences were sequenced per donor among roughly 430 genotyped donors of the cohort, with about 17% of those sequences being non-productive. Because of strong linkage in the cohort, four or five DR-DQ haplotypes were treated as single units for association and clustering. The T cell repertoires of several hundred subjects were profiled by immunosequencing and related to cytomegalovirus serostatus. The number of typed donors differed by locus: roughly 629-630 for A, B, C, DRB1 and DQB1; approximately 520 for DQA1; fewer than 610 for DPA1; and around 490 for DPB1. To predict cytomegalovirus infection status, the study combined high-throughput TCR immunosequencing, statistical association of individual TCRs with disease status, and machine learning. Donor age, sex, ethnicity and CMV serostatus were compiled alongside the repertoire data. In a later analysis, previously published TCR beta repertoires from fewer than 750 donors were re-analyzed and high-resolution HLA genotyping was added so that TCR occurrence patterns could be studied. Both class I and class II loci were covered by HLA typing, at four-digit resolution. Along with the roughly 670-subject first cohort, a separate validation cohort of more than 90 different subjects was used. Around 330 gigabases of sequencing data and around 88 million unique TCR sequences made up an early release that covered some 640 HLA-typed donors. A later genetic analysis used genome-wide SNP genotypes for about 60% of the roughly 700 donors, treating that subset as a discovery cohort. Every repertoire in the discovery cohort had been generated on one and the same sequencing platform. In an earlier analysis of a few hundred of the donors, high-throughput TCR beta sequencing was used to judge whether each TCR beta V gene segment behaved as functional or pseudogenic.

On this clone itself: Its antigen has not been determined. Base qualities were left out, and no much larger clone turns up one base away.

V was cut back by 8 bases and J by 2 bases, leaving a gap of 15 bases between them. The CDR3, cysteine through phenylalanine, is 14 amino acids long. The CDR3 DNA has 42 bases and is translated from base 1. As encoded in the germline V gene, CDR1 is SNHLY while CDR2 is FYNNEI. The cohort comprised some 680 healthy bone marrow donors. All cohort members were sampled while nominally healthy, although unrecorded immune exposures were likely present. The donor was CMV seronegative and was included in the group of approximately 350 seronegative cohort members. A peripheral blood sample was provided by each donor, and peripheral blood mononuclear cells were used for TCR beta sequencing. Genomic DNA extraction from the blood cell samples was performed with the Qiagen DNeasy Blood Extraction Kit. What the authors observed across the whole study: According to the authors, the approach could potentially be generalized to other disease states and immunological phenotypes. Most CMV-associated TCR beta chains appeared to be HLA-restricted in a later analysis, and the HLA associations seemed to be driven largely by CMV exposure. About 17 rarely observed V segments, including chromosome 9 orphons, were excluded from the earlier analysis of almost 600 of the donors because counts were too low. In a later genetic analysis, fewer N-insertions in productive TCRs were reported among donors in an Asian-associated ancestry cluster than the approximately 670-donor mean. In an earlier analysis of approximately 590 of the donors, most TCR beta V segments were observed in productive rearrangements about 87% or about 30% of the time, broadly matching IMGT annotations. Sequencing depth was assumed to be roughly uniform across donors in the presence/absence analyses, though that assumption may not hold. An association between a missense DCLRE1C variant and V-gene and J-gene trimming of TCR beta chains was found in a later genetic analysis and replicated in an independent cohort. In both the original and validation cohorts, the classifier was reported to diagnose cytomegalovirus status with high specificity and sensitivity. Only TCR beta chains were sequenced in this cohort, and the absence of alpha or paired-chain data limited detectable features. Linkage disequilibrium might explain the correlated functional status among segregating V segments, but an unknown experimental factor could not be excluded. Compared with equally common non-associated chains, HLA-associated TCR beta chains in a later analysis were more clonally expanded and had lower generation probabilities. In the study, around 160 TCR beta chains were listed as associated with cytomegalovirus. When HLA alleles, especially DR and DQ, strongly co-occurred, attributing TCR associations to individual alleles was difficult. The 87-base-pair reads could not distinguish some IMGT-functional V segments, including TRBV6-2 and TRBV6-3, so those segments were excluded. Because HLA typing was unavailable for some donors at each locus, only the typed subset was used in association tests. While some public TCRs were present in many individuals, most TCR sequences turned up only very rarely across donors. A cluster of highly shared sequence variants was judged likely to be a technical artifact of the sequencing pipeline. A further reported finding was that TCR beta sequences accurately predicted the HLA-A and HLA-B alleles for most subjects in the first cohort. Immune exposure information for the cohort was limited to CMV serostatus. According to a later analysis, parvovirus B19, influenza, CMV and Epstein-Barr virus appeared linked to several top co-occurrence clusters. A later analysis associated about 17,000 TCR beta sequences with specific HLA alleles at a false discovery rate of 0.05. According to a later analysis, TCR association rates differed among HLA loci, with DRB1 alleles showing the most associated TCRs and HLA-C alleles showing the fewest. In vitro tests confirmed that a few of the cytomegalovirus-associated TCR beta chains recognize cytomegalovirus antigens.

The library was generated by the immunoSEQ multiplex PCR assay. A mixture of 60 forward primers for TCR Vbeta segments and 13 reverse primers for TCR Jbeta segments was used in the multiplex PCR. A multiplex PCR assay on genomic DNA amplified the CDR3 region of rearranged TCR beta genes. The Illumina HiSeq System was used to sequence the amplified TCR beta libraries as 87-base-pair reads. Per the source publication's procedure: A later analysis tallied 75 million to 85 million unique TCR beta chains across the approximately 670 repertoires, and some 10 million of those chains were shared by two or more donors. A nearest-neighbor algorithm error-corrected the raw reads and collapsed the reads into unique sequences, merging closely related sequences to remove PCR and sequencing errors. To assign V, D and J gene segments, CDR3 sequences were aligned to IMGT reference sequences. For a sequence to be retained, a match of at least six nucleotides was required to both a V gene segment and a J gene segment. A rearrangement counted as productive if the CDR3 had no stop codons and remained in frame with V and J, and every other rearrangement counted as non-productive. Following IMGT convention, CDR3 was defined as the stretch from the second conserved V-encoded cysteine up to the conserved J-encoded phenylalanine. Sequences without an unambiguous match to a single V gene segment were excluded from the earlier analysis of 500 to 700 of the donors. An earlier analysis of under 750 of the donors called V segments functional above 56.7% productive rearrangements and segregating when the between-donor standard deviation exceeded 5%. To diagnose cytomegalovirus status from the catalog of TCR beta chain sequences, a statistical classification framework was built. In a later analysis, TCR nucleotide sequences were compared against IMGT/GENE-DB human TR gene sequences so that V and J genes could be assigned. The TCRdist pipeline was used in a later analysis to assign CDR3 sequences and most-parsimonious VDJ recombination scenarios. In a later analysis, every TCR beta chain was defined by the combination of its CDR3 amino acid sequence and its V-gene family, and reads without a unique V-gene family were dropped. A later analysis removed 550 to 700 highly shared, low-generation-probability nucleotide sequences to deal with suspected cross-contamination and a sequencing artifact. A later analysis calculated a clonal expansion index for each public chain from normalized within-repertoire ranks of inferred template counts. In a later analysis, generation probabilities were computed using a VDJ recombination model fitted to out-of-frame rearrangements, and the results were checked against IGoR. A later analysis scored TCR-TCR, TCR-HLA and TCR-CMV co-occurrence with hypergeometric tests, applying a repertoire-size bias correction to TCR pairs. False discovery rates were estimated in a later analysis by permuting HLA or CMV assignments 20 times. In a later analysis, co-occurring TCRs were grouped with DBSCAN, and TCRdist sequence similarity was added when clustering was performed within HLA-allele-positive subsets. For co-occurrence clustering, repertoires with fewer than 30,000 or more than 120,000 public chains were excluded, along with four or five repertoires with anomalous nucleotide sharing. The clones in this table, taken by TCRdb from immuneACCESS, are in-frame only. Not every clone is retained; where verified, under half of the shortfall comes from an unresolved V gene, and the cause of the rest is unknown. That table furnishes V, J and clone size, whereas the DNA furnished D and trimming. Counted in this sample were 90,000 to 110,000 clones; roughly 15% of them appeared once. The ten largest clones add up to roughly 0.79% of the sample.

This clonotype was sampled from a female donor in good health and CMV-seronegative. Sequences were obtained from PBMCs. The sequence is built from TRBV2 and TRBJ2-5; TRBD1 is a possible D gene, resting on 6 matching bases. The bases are TGTGCCAGCCACAGGGTGGGTGGACAAGAGACCCAGTACTTC. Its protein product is CASHRVGGQETQYF.